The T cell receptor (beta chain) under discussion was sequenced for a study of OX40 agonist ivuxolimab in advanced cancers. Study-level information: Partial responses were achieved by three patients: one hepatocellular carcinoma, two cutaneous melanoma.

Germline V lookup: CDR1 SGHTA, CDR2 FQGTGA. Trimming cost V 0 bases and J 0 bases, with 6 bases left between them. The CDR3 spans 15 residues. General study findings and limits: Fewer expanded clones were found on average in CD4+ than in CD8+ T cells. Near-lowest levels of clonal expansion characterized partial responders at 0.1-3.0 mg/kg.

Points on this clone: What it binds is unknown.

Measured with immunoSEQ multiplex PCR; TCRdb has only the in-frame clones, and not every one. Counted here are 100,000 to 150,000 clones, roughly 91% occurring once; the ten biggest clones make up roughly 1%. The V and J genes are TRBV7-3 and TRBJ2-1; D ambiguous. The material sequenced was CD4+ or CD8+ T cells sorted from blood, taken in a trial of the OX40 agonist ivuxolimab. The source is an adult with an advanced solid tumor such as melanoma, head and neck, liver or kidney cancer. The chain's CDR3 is CASSLTTGSYNEQFF. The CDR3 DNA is TGTGCCAGCAGCTTAACGACGGGCTCCTACAATGAGCAGTTCTTC. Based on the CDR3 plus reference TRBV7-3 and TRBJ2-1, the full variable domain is GAGVSQTPSNKVTEKGKYVELRCDPISGHTALYWYRQSLGQGPEFLIYFQGTGAADDSGLPNDRFFAVRPEGSVSTLKIQRTERGDSAVYLCASSLTTGSYNEQFFGPGTRLTVL.